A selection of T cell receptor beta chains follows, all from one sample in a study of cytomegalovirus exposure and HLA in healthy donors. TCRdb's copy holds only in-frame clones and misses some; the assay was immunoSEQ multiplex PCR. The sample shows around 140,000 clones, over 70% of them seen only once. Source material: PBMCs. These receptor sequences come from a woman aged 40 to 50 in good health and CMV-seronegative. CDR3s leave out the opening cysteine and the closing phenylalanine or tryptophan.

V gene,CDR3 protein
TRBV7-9,SSSSLGTGGESPLH
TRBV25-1,ASSSLRENTGELF
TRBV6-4,ASSADRGDTQY
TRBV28,ATRTGGQETQY
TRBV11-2,ASSLVDRVYEQY
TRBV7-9,ASSAMVVVTEAF
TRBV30,AWRTGGAGELF
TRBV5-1,ASSSGGQETQY
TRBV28,ASSLPTARTGAGYT
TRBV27,ASSRRGLAGGYETQY
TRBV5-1,ASSLRGDTQY
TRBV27,ASTVLSSGNTIY
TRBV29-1,STEKYNEQF
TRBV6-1,ASSQGWPLTGGQGGYT
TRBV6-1,ASRLAVFALDEQY
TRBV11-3,ASSLGTEMSNQPQH
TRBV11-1,ASSFGGILNTEAF